This TCR beta chain was recovered during a study of T cell responses to AZD1222 COVID-19 vaccine. Generated by immunoSEQ multiplex PCR, the TCRdb table keeps only in-frame clones and is missing some. The sample yields more than 150,000 clones, 75% to 90% seen once. This CDR3 has 13 residues. V was pared by 6 bases and J by 12 bases, with 13 bases of the junction left unmatched. The sample consisted of peripheral blood, taken 28 days after the second AZD1222 dose. The receptor was isolated from an adult who received the AZD1222 COVID-19 vaccine. The J gene is TRBJ1-2, the V gene TRBV12-3 or TRBV12-4; 7 nucleotides line up with TRBD1. DNA of the CDR3: TGTGCCAGCAGGCCTTCAGGGGGTTCCTACGACACCTTC. Translation gives CASRPSGGSYDTF.